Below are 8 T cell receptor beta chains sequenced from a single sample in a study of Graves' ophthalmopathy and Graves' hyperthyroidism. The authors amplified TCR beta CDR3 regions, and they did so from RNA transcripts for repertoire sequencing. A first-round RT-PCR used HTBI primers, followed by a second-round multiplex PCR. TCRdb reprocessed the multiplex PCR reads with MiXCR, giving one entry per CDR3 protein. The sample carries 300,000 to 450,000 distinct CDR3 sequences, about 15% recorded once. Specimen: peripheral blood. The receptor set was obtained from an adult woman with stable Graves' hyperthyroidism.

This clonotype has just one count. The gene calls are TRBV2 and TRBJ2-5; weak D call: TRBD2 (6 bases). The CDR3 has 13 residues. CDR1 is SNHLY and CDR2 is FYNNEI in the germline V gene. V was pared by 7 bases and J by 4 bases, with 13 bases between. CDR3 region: CASTRRAGETQYF. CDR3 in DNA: TGTGCCAGCACCAGGAGGGCCGGAGAGACCCAGTACTTC.

As DNA, the CDR3 is TGTGCCAGCTCACCCGGGACAGGTTACGGTCAGCCCCAGCATTTT. Translating it yields CASSPGTGYGQPQHF. The rearrangement uses TRBV18 and TRBJ1-5; 8 positions match TRBD1. CDR1 and CDR2 (germline): KGHSH, LQKENI. J lost 6 bases, V lost 3 bases, and 7 bases had no gene match. The CDR3 extends over 15 amino acids.

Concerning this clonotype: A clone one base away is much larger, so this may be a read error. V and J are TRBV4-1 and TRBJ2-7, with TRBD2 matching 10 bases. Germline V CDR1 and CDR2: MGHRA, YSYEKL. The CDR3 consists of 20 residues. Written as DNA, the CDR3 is TGCGCCAGCAGCCGAACCCTGATCCCCACGGGACTAGCGCACTCATACGAGCCGTACTTC. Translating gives CASSRTLIPTGLAHSYEPYF.

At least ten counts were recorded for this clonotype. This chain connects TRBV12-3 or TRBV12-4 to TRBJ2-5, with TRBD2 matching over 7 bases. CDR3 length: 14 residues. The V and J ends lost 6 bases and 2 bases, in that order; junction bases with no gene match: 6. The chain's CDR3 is CASSHTSEQETQYF. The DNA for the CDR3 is TGTGCCAGCAGCCATACTAGCGAGCAAGAGACCCAGTACTTC.

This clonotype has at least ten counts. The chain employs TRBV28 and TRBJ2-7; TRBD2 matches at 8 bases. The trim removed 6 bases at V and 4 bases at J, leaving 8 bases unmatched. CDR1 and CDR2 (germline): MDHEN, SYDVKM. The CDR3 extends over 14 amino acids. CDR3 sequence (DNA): TGTGCCAGCAGCCCCGGGGTAGCGGGGTACGAGCAGTACTTC. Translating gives CASSPGVAGYEQYF.

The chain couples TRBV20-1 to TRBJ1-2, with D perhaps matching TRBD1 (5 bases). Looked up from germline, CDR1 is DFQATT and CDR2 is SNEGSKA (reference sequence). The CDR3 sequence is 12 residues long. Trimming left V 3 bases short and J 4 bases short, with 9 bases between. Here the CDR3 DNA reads TGCAGTGCTAGTGCCCAGGGCTATGGCTACACCTTC. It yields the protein CSASAQGYGYTF.

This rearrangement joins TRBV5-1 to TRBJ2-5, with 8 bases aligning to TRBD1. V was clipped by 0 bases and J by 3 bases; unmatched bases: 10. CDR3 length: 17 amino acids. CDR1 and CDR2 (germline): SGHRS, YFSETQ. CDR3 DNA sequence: TGCGCCAGCAGCTTGGCCAGGGGGCGTTTACTAGAAGAGACCCAGTACTTC. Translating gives CASSLARGRLLEETQYF.

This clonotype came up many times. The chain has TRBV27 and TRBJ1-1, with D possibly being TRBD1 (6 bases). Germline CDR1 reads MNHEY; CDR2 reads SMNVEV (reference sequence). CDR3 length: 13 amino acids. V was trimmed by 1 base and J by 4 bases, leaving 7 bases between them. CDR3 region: CASSLLGATEAFF. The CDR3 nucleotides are TGTGCCAGCAGTTTATTGGGGGCCACTGAAGCTTTCTTT.